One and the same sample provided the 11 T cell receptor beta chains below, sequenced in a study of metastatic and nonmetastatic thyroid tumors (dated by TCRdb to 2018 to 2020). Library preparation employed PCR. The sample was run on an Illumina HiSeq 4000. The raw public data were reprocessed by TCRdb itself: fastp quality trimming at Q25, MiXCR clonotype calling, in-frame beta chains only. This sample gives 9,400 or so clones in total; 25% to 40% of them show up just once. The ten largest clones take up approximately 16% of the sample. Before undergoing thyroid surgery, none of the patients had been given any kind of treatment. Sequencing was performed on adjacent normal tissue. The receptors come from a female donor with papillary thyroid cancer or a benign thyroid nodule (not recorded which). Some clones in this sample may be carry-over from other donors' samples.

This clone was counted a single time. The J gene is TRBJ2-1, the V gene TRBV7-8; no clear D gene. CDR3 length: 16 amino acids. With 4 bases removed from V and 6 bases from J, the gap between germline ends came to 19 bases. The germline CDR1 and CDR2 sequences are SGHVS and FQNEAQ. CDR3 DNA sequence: TGTGCCAGCAGCTACTGGTCCCTGATGAGCGTCAATGAGCAGTTCTTC. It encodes CASSYWSLMSVNEQFF.

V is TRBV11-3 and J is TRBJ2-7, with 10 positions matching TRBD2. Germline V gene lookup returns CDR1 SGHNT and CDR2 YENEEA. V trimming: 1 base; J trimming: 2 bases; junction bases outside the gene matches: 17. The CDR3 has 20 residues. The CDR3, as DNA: TGTGCCAGCAGCTTAGGGTATAGCCCAGCGGGAGGGCCCGTTCCCTACGAGCAGTACTTC. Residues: CASSLGYSPAGGPVPYEQYF.

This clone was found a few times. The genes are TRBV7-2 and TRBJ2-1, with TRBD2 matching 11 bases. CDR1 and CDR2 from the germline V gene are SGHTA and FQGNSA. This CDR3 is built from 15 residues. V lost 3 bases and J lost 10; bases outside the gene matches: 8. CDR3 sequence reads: CASSFSGRARQEQFF. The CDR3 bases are TGTGCCAGCAGCTTTAGCGGGAGGGCGAGACAAGAGCAGTTCTTC.

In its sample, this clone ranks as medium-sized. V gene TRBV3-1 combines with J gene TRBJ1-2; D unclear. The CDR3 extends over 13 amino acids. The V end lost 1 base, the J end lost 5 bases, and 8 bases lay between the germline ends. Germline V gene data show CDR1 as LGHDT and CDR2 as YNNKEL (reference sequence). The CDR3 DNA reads TGTGCCAGCAGCCAAGCACCGAGATATGGCTACACCTTC. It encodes CASSQAPRYGYTF.

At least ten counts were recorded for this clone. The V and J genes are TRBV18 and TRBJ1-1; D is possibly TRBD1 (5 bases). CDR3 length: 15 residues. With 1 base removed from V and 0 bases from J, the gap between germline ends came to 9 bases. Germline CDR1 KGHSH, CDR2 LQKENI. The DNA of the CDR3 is TGTGCCAGCTCACCACGGGACCACATGAACACTGAAGCTTTCTTT. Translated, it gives CASSPRDHMNTEAFF.

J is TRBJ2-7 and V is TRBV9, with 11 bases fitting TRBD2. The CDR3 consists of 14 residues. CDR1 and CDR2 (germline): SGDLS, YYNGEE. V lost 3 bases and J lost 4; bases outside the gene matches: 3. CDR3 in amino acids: CASSALAGVYEQYF. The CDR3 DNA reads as TGTGCCAGCAGCGCACTAGCGGGAGTATACGAGCAGTACTTC.

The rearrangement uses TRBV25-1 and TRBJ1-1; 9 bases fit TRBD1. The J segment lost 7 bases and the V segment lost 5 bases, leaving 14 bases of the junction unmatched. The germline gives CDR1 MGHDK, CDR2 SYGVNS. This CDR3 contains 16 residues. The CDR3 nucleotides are TGTGCCAGCAGTAAAAGGGGAGGGACAGGGATATTTGAAGCTTTCTTT. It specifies CASSKRGGTGIFEAFF.

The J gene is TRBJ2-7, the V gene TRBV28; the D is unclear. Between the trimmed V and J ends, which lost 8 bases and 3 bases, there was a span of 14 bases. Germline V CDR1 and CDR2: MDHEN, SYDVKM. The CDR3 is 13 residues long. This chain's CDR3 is CASGISADYEQYF. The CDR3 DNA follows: TGTGCCAGCGGAATAAGTGCAGACTACGAGCAGTACTTC.

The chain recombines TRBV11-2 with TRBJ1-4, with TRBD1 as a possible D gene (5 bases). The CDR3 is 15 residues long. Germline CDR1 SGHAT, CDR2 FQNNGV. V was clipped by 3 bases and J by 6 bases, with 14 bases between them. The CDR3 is CASSFFLDSDEKLFF. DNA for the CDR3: TGTGCCAGCAGCTTCTTTCTAGACAGTGATGAAAAACTGTTTTTT.

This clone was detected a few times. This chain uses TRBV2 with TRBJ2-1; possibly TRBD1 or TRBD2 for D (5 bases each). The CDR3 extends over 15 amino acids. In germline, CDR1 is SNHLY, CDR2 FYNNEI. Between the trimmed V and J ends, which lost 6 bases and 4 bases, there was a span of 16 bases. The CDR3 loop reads CASRGAGTTYNEQFF. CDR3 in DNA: TGTGCCAGCAGAGGGGCCGGGACCACATACAATGAGCAGTTCTTC.

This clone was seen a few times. The CDR3 protein is CASSESRSSYNSPLHF. CDR3 coding DNA: TGTGCCAGCAGCGAATCCAGGAGCTCCTATAATTCACCCCTCCACTTT. The rearrangement uses TRBV7-6 and TRBJ1-6; D uncertain. Germline V gene lookup returns CDR1 SGHVS and CDR2 FNYEAQ. CDR3 length equals 16 residues. The V and J ends lost 5 bases and 0 bases respectively, with 11 bases between them.